A single sample is the source of the 5 T cell receptor beta chains below, sequenced in a study of a mutant IDH1 vaccine in newly diagnosed glioma. The method was immunoSEQ multiplex PCR; TCRdb's version includes in-frame clones alone and lacks a portion of them. The table lists about 56,000 clones, roughly 80% of them singletons. The sample's time point: week 47, end of study. With topical imiquimod, each dose of the vaccine consisted of 300 ug of mutant IDH1 20-mer peptide. The antigens for these receptors are not known. Sequencing used PBMCs, obtained from a glioma patient whose treatment included an IDH1 peptide vaccine. The receptors were sampled from a man aged 45-65 years with glioma.

The rearrangement links TRBV6-6 to TRBJ1-5; 7 nucleotides line up with TRBD1. Germline trimming cut 7 bases from V and 4 bases from J; bases unmatched to any gene: 13. Germline-derived CDR1 and CDR2 are MNHNY and SVGAGI (reference sequence). CDR3 size: 16 residues. CDR3: CASTFSTGIENQPQHF. CDR3 sequence (DNA): TGTGCCAGCACCTTCTCGACAGGGATCGAGAATCAGCCCCAGCATTTT.

This rearrangement joins TRBV6-6 to TRBJ1-5; D remains unclear. The CDR3 spans 11 residues. Germline values: CDR1 MNHNY, CDR2 SVGAGI (reference sequence). Deletions cut 8 bases from V and 6 bases from J, with 8 bases between. CDR3 protein: CASGEGQPQHF. In nucleotides, the CDR3 is TGTGCCAGCGGGGAGGGTCAGCCCCAGCATTTT.

The rearrangement joins TRBV9 to TRBJ2-5; the D is unclear. The CDR3 consists of 13 residues. The V and J ends lost 6 bases and 2 bases respectively, with 11 bases between them. CDR1 is SGDLS, CDR2 YYNGEE, per germline. Here the CDR3 reads CASKGQAQETQYF. The CDR3 DNA follows: TGTGCCAGCAAAGGGCAGGCTCAAGAGACCCAGTACTTC.

The chain recombines TRBV7-9 with TRBJ1-6; D remains unclear. Per germline, CDR1 SEHNR and CDR2 FQNEAQ (reference sequence). The V end was cut by 4 bases, the J end by 15 bases, with 13 bases between. There are 12 residues in the CDR3. CDR3 amino acids: CASSYEGRDLHF. For the CDR3, the DNA is TGTGCCAGCAGCTATGAGGGTCGGGACCTCCACTTT.

V gene TRBV10-3 combines with J gene TRBJ1-5; weak D call: TRBD1 (6 bases). The CDR3 covers 13 residues. In germline, CDR1 is ENHRY, CDR2 SYGVKD. The CDR3 region has the DNA TGTGCGACCGAGGGGGGCGGCAATCAGCCCCAGCATTTT. Protein product: CATEGGGNQPQHF.